This TCR beta chain was observed in a study of T cell repertoires in cytomegalovirus infection. Study-wide context: Based on public TCR beta signatures, there were indications of CMV infection and of a matching HLA type. Study results and caveats: Accumulated public TCR beta family frequency recognized individuals carrying CMV together with the relevant HLA.

TCRdb called the reads again in MiXCR, with one record for every CDR3 protein. The profile shows approximately 910,000 distinct CDR3 sequences, approximately 30% of them singletons. This clonotype has a handful of counts. Its cognate antigen is unknown. The CDR3 covers 18 residues. Trimming took 1 base from V and 0 from J; bases not matched to a gene: 11. CDR1 and CDR2 from the germline V gene are LGHDT and YNNKEL (reference sequence). V gene TRBV3-1 combines with J gene TRBJ2-5; TRBD2 agrees at 7 bases. The sequence came from a human donor in good health (CMV status not recorded). Some clones in this sample may be carry-over from other donors' samples. The sequencing here drew on cultured CD8+ T cells from PBMCs, taken from culture after CMV antigen stimulation. The CDR3 region is CASSQVNSAGRYQETQYF. The CDR3 coding sequence is TGTGCCAGCAGCCAAGTAAACTCAGCGGGGCGGTACCAAGAGACCCAGTACTTC.